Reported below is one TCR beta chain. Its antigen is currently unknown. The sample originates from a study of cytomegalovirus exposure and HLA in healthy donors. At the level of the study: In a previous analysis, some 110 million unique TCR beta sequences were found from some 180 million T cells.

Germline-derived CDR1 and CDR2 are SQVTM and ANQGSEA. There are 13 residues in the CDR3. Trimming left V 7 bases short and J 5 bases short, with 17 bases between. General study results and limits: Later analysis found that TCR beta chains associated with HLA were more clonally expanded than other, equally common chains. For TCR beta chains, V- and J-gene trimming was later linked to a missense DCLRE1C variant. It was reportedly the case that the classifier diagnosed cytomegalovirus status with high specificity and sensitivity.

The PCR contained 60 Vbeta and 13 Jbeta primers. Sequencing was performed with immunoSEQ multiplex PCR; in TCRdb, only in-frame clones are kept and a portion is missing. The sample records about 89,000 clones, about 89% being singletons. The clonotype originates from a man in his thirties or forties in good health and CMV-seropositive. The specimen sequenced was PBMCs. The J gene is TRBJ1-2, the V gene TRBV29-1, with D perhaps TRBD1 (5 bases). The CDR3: CSGEKLRGYGYTF. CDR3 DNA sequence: TGCAGCGGGGAAAAGTTAAGGGGTTATGGCTACACCTTC.